Described below is a single T cell receptor (beta chain) sequence and its context. Sequencing was performed with immunoSEQ multiplex PCR; in TCRdb, only in-frame clones are kept and a portion is missing. The data show 470,000 or so clones, 70% to 80% seen once. This sample is part of a study of shared clonotypes between healthy human individuals. The sequence came from a woman in her forties in good health. Some clones in this sample may be carry-over from other donors' samples. Material for sequencing was PBMCs.

The CDR3 sequence is CASSLSGFSGNTIYF. Here the CDR3 DNA reads TGTGCCAGCAGCTTATCCGGATTCTCTGGAAACACCATATATTTT. The chain couples TRBV7-2 to TRBJ1-3; D is ambiguous. The CDR3 contains 15 residues. V lost 2 bases and J 0 bases, leaving 8 bases between the germline ends. Germline-derived CDR1 and CDR2 are SGHTA and FQGNSA.